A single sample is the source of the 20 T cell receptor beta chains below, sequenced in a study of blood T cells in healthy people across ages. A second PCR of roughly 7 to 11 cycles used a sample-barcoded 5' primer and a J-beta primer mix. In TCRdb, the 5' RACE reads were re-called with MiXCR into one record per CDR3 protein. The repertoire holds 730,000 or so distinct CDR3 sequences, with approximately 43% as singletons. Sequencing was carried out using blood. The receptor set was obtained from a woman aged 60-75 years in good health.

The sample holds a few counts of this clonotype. The CDR3 DNA follows: TGTGCCAGCGCTAGCGGGGGGGCTAGAGAGCAGTACTTC. This translates into CASASGGAREQYF. The gene calls are TRBV6-6 and TRBJ2-7, with 12 bases that match TRBD2. This CDR3 contains 13 residues. Trimming took 8 bases from V and 7 from J; bases not matched to a gene: 6. Germline CDR1 is MNHNY and CDR2 is SVGAGI (reference sequence).

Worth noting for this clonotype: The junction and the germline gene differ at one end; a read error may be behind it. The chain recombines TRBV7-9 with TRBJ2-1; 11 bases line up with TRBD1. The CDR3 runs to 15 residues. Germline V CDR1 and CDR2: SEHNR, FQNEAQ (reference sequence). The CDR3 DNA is TGTGCCAGCAGTTTAGGACAGGGGGCGTATCATGAGCAGTTCTTC. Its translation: CASSLGQGAYHEQFF.

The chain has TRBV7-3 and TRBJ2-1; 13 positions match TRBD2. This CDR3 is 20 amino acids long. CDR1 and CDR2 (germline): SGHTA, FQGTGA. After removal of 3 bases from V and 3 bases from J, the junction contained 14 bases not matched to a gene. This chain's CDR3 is CASSLGPQGLAGESYNEQFF. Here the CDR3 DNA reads TGTGCCAGCAGCTTGGGCCCACAAGGACTAGCGGGGGAGAGCTACAATGAGCAGTTCTTC.

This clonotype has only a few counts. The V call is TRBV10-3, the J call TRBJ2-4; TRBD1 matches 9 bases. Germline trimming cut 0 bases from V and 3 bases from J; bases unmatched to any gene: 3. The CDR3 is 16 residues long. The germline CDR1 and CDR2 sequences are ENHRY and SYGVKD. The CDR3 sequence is CAISESGQGLKNIQYF. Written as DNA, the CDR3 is TGTGCCATCAGTGAGTCAGGACAGGGGCTCAAAAACATTCAGTACTTC.

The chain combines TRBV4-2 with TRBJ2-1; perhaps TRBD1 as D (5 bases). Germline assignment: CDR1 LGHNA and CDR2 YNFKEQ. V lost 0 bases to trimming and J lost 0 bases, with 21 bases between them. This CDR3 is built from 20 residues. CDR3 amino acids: CASSQDRVTTFQGSYNEQFF. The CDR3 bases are TGTGCCAGCAGCCAAGACAGGGTGACGACGTTTCAGGGCTCCTACAATGAGCAGTTCTTC.

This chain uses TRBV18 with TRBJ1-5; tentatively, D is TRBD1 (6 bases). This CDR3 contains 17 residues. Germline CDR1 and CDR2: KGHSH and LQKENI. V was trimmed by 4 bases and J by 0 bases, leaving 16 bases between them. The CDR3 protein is CASSLKSGTHSNQPQHF. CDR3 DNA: TGTGCCAGCTCACTTAAGTCCGGGACACATAGCAATCAGCCCCAGCATTTT.

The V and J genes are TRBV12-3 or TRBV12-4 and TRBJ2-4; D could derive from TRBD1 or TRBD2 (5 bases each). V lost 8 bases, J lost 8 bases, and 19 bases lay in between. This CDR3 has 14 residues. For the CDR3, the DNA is TGTGCCAGCGGCTCGGGGCTCGCGGGCTACATTCAGTACTTC. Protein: CASGSGLAGYIQYF.

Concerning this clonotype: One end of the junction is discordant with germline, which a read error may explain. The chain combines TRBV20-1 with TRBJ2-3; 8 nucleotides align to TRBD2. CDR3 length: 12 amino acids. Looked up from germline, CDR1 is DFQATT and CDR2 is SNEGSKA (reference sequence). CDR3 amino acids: CSAPLAAETQYF. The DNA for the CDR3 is TGCAGTGCTCCACTAGCGGCAGAGACGCAGTATTTT.

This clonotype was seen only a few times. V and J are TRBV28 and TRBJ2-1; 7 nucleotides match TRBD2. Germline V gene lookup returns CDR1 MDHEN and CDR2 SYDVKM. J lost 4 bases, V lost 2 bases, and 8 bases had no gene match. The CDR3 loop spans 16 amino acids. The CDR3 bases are TGTGCCAGCAGTTTACCCAGAGGGCGGGAGTACAATGAGCAGTTCTTC. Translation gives CASSLPRGREYNEQFF.

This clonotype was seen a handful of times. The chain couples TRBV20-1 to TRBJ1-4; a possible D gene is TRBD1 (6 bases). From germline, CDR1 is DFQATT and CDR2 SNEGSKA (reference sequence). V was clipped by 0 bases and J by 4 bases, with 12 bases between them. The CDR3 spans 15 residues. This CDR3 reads CSARDPTGLNEKLFF. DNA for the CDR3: TGCAGTGCTAGAGATCCGACAGGCCTTAATGAAAAACTGTTTTTT.

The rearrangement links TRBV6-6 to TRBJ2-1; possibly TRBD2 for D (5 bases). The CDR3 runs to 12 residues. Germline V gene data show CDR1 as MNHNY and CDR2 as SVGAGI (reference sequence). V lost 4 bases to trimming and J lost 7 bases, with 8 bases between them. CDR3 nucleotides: TGTGCCAGCAGTTTATGGAGGAATGAGCAGTTCTTC. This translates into CASSLWRNEQFF.

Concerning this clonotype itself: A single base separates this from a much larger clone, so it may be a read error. The CDR3 spells CASGQAAGGYEQYF. CDR3 nucleotide sequence: TGCGCCAGCGGCCAAGCGGCAGGGGGCTACGAGCAGTACTTC. The chain is built from TRBV4-1 and TRBJ2-7; 7 nucleotides align to TRBD1. Looked up from germline, CDR1 is MGHRA and CDR2 is YSYEKL. This CDR3 has 14 amino acids.

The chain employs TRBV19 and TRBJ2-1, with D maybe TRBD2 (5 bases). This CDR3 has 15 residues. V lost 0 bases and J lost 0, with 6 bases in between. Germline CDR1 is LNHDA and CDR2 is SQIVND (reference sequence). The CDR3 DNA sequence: TGTGCCAGTAGTATAGAAGGGAGCTCCTACAATGAGCAGTTCTTC. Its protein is CASSIEGSSYNEQFF.

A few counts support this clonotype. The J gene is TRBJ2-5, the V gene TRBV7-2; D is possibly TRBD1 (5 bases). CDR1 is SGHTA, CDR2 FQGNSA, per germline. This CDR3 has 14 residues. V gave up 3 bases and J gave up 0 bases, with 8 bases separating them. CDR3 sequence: CASSFRQYQETQYF. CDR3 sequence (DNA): TGTGCCAGCAGCTTCCGACAGTACCAAGAGACCCAGTACTTC.

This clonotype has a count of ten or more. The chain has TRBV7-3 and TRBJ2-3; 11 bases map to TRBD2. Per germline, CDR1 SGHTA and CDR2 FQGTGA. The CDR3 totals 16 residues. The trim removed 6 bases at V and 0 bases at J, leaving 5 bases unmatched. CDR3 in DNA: TGTGCCAGCAGTCATCGACTAGCGGGGAGCACAGATACGCAGTATTTT. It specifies CASSHRLAGSTDTQYF.

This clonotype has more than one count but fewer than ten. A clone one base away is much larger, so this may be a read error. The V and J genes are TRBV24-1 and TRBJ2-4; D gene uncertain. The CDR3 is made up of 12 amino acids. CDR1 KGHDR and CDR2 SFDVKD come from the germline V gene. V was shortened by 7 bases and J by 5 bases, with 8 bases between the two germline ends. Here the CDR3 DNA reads TGTGCCACCAGGGATCAGCAAAACATTCAGTACTTC. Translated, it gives CATRDQQNIQYF.

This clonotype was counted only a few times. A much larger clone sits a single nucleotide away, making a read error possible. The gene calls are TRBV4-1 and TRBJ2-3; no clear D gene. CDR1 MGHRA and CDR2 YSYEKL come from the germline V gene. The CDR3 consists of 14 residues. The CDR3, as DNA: TGCGCCGGCAGCCAGGAGTCTAGCACAGATACGCAGTATTTT. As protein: CAGSQESSTDTQYF.

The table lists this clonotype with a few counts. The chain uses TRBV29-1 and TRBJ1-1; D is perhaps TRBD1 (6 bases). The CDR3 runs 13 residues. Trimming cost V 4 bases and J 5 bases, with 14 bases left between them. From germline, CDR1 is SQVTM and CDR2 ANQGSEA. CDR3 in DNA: TGCAGCGTTGCTGAACAGGGAGGGACTGAAGCTTTCTTT. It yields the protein CSVAEQGGTEAFF.

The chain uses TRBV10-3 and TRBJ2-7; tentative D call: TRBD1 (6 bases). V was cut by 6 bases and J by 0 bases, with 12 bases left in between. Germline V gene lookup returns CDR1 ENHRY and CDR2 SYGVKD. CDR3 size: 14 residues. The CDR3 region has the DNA TGTGCCATCAGACAGGGTTTCGGCTCCTACGAGCAGTACTTC. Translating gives CAIRQGFGSYEQYF.

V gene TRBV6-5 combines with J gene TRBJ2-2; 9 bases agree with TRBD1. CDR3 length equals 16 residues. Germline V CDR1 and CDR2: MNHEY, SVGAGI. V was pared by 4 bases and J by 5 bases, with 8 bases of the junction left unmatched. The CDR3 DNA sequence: TGTGCCAGCAGTTCCCCGCACAGGGGGCGAACCGGGGAGCTGTTTTTT. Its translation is CASSSPHRGRTGELFF.